The 9 T cell receptor beta chains below all came from one sample that was sequenced in a study of T cell responses to AZD1222 COVID-19 vaccine. Sequencing used immunoSEQ multiplex PCR; TCRdb keeps in-frame clones, though not all of them. The data contain roughly 49,000 clones, about 80% of them singletons. This specimen consisted of peripheral blood, obtained on day 0 of AZD1222 vaccination. All receptors derive from an adult in good health.

The V gene is TRBV6-5, the J gene TRBJ2-1; D may correspond to TRBD1 or TRBD2 (5 bases each). The CDR3 totals 11 residues. Trimming left V 3 bases short and J 11 bases short, with 8 bases between. Germline assignment: CDR1 MNHEY and CDR2 SVGAGI. This CDR3 is CASSYKGQQFF. The CDR3 nucleotides read TGTGCCAGCAGTTATAAGGGACAGCAGTTCTTC.

The chain employs TRBV5-4 and TRBJ1-1; D is perhaps TRBD1 (5 bases). With 4 bases removed from V and 4 bases from J, the gap between germline ends came to 17 bases. The CDR3 extends over 15 amino acids. Germline CDR1 SGHNT, CDR2 YYREEE (reference sequence). The CDR3, as DNA: TGTGCCAGCAGCCCGGGTGGGGGGATGGGCACTGAAGCTTTCTTT. The encoded protein is CASSPGGGMGTEAFF.

This chain links TRBV6-5 with TRBJ2-5; 7 nucleotides align to TRBD1. V was pared by 8 bases and J by 2 bases, with 8 bases of the junction left unmatched. Germline CDR1 and CDR2: MNHEY and SVGAGI. The CDR3 length is 14 residues. This CDR3 is CASQGETRQETQYF. In nucleotides, the CDR3 is TGTGCCAGCCAGGGGGAGACTCGGCAAGAGACCCAGTACTTC.

CDR3 protein: CAISGAGRSSYNEQFF. In DNA form, the CDR3 reads TGTGCCATCAGTGGAGCGGGGAGGAGCTCCTACAATGAGCAGTTCTTC. The chain links TRBV10-3 to TRBJ2-1; TRBD2 aligns across 7 bases. The CDR3 is made up of 16 amino acids. V lost 4 bases to trimming and J lost 0 bases; unmatched junction nucleotides: 6. Germline CDR1 ENHRY, CDR2 SYGVKD.

The gene calls are TRBV2 and TRBJ2-1; the D gene is possibly TRBD1 (5 bases). CDR1 is SNHLY, CDR2 FYNNEI, per germline. The V end was cut by 4 bases, the J end by 4 bases, with 14 bases between. This CDR3 contains 15 residues. The CDR3 sequence: CASSAVRGHYNEQFF. The CDR3 region has the DNA TGTGCCAGCAGTGCGGTGCGAGGACATTACAATGAGCAGTTCTTC.

This chain links TRBV5-4 with TRBJ1-6; D is undetermined. The germline V gene encodes CDR1 SGHNT and CDR2 YYREEE (reference sequence). The ends were cut back, 0 bases at V and 9 bases at J, with 13 bases in the middle. This CDR3 is 15 amino acids long. CDR3 nucleotides: TGTGCCAGCAGCTTGGCCGGCGGAACCGGTTCACCCCTCCACTTT. Its translation is CASSLAGGTGSPLHF.

This clone was picked up a small number of times. The chain recombines TRBV19 with TRBJ1-1; 7 nucleotides match TRBD1. This CDR3 contains 15 residues. CDR1 and CDR2 (germline): LNHDA, SQIVND (reference sequence). With 4 bases clipped from V and 0 bases from J, the junction kept 5 bases outside the gene matches. The CDR3 sequence is CASSSSGTVNTEAFF. CDR3 sequence (DNA): TGTGCCAGTAGTAGTTCCGGGACAGTGAACACTGAAGCTTTCTTT.

The chain is built from TRBV19 and TRBJ1-2; unclear D gene. Germline assignment: CDR1 LNHDA and CDR2 SQIVND (reference sequence). The CDR3 length is 13 residues. Trimming shortened V by 4 bases and J by 1 base, and 7 bases separated the two germline ends. CDR3 region: CASSTDNNYGYTF. CDR3 DNA sequence: TGTGCCAGTAGTACCGACAATAACTATGGCTACACCTTC.

The gene calls are TRBV19 and TRBJ1-1, with D perhaps TRBD1 (5 bases). Trimming pared 3 bases from V and 7 bases from J, leaving 9 bases between. CDR3 size: 12 residues. Germline V CDR1 and CDR2: LNHDA, SQIVND (reference sequence). The CDR3: CASSIQGFEAFF. CDR3 DNA sequence: TGTGCCAGTAGTATTCAGGGTTTTGAAGCTTTCTTT. Variable domain in full (rest from reference TRBV19 and TRBJ1-1): DGGITQSPKYLFRKEGQNVTLSCEQNLNHDAMYWYRQDPGQGLRLIYYSQIVNDFQKGDIAEGYSVSREKKESFPLTVTSAQKNPTAFYLCASSIQGFEAFFGQGTRLTVV.